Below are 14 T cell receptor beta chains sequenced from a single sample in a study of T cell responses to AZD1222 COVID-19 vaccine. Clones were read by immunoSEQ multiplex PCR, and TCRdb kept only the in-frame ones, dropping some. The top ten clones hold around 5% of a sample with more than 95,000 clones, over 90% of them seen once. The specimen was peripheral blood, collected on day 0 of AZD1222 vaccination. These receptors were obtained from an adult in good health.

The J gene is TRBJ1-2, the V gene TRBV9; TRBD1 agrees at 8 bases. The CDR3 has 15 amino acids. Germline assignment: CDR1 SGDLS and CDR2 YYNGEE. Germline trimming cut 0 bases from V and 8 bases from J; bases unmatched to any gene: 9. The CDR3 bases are TGTGCCAGCAGCGTAGAGGCAGGGGGCGCCGGGGGCTACACCTTC. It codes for CASSVEAGGAGGYTF.

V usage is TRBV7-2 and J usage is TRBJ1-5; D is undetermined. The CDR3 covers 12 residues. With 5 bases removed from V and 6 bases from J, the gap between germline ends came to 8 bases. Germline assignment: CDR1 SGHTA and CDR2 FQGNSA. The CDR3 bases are TGTGCCAGCAGCCGATTTGGTCAGCCCCAGCATTTT. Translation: CASSRFGQPQHF.

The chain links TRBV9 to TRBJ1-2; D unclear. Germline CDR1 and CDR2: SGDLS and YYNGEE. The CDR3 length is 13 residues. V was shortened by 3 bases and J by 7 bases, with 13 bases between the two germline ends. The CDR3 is CASSGSVWTGYTF. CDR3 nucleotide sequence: TGTGCCAGCAGCGGCTCCGTATGGACTGGCTACACCTTC.

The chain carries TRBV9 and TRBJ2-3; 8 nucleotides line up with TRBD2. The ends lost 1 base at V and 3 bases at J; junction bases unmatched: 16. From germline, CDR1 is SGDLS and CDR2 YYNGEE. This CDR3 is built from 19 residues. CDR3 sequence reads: CASSVSGRAEVCRTDTQYF. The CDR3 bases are TGTGCCAGCAGCGTATCCGGGAGGGCCGAGGTTTGTAGAACAGATACGCAGTATTTT.

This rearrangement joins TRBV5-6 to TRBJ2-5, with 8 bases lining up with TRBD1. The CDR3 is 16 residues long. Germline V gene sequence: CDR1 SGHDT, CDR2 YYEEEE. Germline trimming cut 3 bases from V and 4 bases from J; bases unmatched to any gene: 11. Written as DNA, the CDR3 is TGTGCCAGCAGCTGGGGTCCAGGACAGGGTGGAGAGACCCAGTACTTC. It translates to CASSWGPGQGGETQYF.

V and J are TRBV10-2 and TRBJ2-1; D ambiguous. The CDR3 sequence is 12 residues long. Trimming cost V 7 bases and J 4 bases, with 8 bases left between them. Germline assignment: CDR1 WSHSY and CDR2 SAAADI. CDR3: CASTRAYNEQFF. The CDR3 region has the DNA TGCGCCAGCACTAGGGCGTACAATGAGCAGTTCTTC.

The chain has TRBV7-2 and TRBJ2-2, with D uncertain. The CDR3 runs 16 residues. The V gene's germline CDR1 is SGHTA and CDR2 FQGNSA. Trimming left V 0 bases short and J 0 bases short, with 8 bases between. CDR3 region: CASSLAYGANTGELFF. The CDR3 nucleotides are TGTGCCAGCAGCTTAGCTTATGGGGCGAACACCGGGGAGCTGTTTTTT.

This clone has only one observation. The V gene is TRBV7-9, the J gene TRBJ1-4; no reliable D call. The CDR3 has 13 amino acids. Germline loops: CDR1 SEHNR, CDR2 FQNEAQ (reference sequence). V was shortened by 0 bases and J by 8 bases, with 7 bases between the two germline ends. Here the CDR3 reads CASSLAGNEKLFF. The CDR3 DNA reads TGTGCCAGCAGCTTAGCCGGGAACGAAAAACTGTTTTTT.

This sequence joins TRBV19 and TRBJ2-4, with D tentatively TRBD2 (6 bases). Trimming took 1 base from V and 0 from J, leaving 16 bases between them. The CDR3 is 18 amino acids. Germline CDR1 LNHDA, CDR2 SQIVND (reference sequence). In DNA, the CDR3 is TGTGCCAGTAGTATAGGCGGGCTAGCGTTTACAGCCAAAAACATTCAGTACTTC. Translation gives CASSIGGLAFTAKNIQYF.

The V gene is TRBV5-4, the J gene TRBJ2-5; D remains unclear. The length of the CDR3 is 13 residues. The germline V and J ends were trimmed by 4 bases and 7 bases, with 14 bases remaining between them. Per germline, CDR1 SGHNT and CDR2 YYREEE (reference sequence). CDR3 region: CASSPDLPGTQYF. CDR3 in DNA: TGTGCCAGCAGCCCGGACCTCCCGGGGACCCAGTACTTC.

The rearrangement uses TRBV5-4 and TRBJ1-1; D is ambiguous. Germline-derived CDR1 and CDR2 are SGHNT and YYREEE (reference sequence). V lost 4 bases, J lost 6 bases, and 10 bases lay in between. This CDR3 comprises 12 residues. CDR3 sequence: CASSLFDAEAFF. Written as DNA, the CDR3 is TGTGCCAGCAGCCTCTTTGACGCTGAAGCTTTCTTT.

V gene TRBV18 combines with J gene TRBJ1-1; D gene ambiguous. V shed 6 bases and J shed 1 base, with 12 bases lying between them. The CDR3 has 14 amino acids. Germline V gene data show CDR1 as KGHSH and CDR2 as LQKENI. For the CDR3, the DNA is TGTGCCAGCTCCAGACAAGGACCGAACACTGAAGCTTTCTTT. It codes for CASSRQGPNTEAFF.

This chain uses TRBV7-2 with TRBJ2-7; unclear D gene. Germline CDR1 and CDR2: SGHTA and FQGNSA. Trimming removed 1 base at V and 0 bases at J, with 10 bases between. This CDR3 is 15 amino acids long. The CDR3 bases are TGTGCCAGCAGCTTAGAGGTCAGGAGCTCCTACGAGCAGTACTTC. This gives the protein CASSLEVRSSYEQYF.

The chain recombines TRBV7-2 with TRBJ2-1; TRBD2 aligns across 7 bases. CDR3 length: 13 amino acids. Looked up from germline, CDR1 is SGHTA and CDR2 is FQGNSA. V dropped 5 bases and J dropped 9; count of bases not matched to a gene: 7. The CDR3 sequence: CASSQGLVSEQFF. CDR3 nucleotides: TGTGCCAGCAGCCAAGGACTAGTCAGTGAGCAGTTCTTC.